This TCR beta chain appears in the sequencing data of a study of blood T cell repertoires in COVID-19 (TCRdb year 2020). About the study as a whole: Samples covering the acute and convalescent phases of COVID-19 were provided by collaborators in the United States, Italy and Spain. Samples were obtained from the ongoing ImmuneRACE study (first 160 participants) and from about 1,300 subjects provided by 6 global collaborators. The material from the prospective study consisted of cDNA or gDNA derived from T cells, B-cell-depleted T cells, or PBMCs. HLA class I and class II types, where available, came from metadata supplied by the sample provider rather than from assay-based typing. Sample metadata almost always included a de-identified subject ID, COVID-19 status, age in years and sex. Subjects who had been exposed to COVID-19, were actively infected with it, or had recovered from it provided the deeply sampled blood TCRbeta repertoires that made up the dataset. The repertoires were made available in a free public database intended to serve as a resource for research on the immune response to SARS-CoV-2. Broader findings and caveats from the paper: How much clinical and demographic metadata was included differed by source and by participant, and the metadata was provided uncurated.

TCRbeta CDR3 regions were amplified from genomic DNA by means of the immunoSEQ Assay, a bias-controlled multiplex PCR. In the source study's methods: Within the assay, amplification of reference gene primers was used to estimate how many nucleated cells each sample contained. To quantify the absolute abundance of each unique TCRbeta CDR3 rearrangement, sequence reads were collapsed and filtered. For each sample, productive Simpson clonality was calculated by taking the square root of Simpson's diversity index across productive rearrangements. Drawn from immuneACCESS, this table holds only the in-frame rearrangements with V and J called that TCRdb kept. Clones are partly lost; checked studies trace under half to an unresolved V gene and leave the rest unexplained. V, J and clone size are those of that table, while D and trimming were read from the DNA. The sample contains 250,000 to 350,000 clones, 88% of them found a single time. Of the sample, 3.5% to 4.5% is held by the ten largest clones.

The table lists this clone with a count of one. No cognate antigen has been identified for it. Base qualities are not at hand, and no much larger clone is one base apart. Whole blood was collected in K2EDTA tubes by collaborating institutions according to the institutions' own protocols. For TCRbeta analysis, collaborator samples were shipped as frozen whole blood, as isolated PBMCs, or as DNA extracted from either sample type. The CDR1 and CDR2 encoded by the germline V gene are SGHVS and FQNEAQ. At the junction V is shortened by 4 bases and J by 0 bases; bases outside the gene matches: 5. The CDR3 runs 15 residues from the cysteine to the phenylalanine. The only DNA kept is the CDR3, 45 bases in frame from the first base.

The sequencing sample was made of peripheral blood. The sequence came from a woman aged 45-65 years with active or convalescent COVID-19. This chain joins TRBV7-8 to TRBJ1-1; 7 nucleotides in the junction match TRBD1. The CDR3 sequence is CASSYPGGLNTEAFF. In nucleotide form, the sequence is TGTGCCAGCAGCTATCCAGGGGGACTGAACACTGAAGCTTTCTTT.